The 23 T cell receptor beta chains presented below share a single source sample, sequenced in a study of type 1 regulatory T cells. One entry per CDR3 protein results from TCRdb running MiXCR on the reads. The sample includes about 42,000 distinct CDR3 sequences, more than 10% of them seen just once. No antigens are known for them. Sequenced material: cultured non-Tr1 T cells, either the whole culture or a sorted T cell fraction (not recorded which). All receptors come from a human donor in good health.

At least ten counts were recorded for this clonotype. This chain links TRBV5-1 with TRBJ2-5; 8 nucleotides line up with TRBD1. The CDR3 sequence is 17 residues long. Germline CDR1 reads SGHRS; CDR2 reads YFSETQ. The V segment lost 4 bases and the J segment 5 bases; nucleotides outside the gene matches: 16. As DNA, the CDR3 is TGCGCCAGCAGCCTAAACCCAGGGGGCGCATCGGAGGAGACCCAGTACTTC. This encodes CASSLNPGGASEETQYF.

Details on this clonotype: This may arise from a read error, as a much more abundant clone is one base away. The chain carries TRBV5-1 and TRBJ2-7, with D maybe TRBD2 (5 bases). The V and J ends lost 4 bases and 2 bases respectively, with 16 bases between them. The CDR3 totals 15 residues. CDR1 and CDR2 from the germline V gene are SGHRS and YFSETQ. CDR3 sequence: CASSGLVGSPYEQYF. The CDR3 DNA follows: TGCGCCAGCAGCGGATTAGTGGGGAGCCCCTACGAGCAGTACTTC.

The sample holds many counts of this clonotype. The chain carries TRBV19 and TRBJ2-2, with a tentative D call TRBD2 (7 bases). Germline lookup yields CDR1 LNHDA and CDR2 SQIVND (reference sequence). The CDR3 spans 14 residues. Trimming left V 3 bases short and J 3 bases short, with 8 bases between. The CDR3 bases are TGTGCCAGTAGTATGGGGGGGCACACCGGGGAGCTGTTTTTT. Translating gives CASSMGGHTGELFF.

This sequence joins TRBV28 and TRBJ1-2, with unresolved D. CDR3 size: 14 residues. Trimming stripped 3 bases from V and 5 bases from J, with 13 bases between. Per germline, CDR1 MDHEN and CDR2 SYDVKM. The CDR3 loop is CASSFRLIWYGYTF. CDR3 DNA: TGTGCCAGCAGTTTCCGTCTCATATGGTATGGCTACACCTTC.

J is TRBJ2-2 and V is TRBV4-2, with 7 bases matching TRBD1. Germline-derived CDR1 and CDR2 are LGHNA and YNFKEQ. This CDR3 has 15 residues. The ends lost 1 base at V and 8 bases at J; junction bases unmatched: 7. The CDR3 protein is CASSQVSGQEGELFF. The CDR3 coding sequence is TGTGCCAGCAGCCAAGTTTCCGGACAGGAGGGGGAGCTGTTTTTT.

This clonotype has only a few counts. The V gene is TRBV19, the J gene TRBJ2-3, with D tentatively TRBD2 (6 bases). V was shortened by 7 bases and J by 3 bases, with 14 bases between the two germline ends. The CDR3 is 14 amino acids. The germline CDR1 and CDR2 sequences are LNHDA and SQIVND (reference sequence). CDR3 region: CASTQVAGTDTQYF. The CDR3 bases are TGTGCCAGTACCCAGGTGGCGGGGACAGATACGCAGTATTTT.

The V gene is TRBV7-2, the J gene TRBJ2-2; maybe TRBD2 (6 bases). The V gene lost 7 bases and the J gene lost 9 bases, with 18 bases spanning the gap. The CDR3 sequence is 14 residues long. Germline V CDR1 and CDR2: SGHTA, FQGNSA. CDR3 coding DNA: TGTGCCAGCACCGTTTCCGGGGGTATCCGGGAGCTGTTTTTT. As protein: CASTVSGGIRELFF.

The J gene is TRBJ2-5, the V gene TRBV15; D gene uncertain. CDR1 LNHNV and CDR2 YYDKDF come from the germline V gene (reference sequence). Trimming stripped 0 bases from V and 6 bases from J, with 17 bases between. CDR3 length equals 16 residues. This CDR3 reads CATSRDDPLVLQTQYF. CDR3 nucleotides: TGTGCCACCAGCAGAGATGATCCCCTCGTTTTACAGACCCAGTACTTC.

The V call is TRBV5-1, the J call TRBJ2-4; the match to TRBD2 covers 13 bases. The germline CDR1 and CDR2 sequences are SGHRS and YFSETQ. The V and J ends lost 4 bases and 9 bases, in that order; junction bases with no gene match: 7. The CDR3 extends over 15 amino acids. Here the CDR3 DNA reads TGCGCCAGCAGCCAGGACGGGACTAGCGGGGTCATTCAGTACTTC. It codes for CASSQDGTSGVIQYF.

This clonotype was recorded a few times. The CDR3 spells CASSYSSDRGTEAFF. CDR3 DNA: TGTGCCAGCAGTTACTCCAGCGACCGGGGCACTGAAGCTTTCTTT. This chain uses TRBV6-5 with TRBJ1-1; D is ambiguous. Between the trimmed V and J ends, which lost 0 bases and 4 bases, there was a span of 12 bases. This CDR3 contains 15 residues. Germline V gene sequence: CDR1 MNHEY, CDR2 SVGAGI.

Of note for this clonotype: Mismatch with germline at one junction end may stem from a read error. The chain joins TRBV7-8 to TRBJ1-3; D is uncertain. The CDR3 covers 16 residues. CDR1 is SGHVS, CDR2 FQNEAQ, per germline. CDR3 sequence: CAGSLAATSSGNTIYF. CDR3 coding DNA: TGTGCCGGCAGCTTAGCGGCCACGAGCTCTGGAAACACCATATATTTT.

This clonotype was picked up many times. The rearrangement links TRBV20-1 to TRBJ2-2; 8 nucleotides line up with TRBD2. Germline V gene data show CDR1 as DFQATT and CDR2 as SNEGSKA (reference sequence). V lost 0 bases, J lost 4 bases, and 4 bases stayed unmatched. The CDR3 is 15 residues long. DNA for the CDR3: TGCAGTGCTAGAGACGCCGGGAGGGGCACCGGGGAGCTGTTTTTT. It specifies CSARDAGRGTGELFF.

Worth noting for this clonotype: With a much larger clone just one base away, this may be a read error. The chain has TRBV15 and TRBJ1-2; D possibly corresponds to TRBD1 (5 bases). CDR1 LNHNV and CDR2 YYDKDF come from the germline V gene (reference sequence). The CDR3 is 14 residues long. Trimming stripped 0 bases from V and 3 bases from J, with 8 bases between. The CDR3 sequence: CATSRDVGDYGYTF. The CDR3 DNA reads TGTGCCACCAGCAGAGATGTGGGGGACTATGGCTACACCTTC.

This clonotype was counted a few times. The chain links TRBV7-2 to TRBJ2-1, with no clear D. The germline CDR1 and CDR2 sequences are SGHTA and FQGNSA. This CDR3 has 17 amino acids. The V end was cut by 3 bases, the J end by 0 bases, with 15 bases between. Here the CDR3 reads CASSFGGYRSSYNEQFF. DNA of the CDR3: TGTGCCAGCAGCTTCGGCGGCTACCGGAGCTCCTACAATGAGCAGTTCTTC.

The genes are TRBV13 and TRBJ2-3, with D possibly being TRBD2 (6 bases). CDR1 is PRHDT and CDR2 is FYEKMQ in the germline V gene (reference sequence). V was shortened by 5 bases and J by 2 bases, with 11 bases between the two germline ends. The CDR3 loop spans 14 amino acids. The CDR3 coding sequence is TGTGCCAGCAGCGGACTACAGGTCACAGATACGCAGTATTTT. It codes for CASSGLQVTDTQYF.

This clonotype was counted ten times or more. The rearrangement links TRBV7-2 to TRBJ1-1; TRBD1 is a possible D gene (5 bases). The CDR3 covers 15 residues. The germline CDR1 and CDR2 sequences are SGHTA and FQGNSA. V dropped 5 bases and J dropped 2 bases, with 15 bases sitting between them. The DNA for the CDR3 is TGTGCCAGCAGCCCCAGGGTGGCTCCTAACACTGAAGCTTTCTTT. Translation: CASSPRVAPNTEAFF. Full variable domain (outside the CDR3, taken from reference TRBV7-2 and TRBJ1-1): GAGVSQSPSNKVTEKGKDVELRCDPISGHTALYWYRQSLGQGLEFLIYFQGNSAPDKSGLPSDRFSAERTGGSVSTLTIQRTQQEDSAVYLCASSPRVAPNTEAFFGQGTRLTVV.

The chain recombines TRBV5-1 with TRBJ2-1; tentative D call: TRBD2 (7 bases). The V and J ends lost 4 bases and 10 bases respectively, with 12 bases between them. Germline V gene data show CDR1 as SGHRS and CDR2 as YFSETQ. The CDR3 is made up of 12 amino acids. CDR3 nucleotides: TGCGCCAGCAGCCGGGGGGCGGGAGAGCAGTTCTTC. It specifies CASSRGAGEQFF.

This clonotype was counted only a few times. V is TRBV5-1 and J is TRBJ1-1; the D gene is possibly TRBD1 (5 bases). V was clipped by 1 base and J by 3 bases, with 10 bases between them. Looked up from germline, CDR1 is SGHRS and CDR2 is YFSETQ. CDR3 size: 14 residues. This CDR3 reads CASSLRGRYTEAFF. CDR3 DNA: TGCGCCAGCAGCTTGAGGGGCCGGTACACTGAAGCTTTCTTT. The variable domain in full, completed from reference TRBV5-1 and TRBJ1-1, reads KAGVTQTPRYLIKTRGQQVTLSCSPISGHRSVSWYQQTPGQGLQFLFEYFSETQRNKGNFPGRFSGRQFSNSRSEMNVSTLELGDSALYLCASSLRGRYTEAFFGQGTRLTVV.

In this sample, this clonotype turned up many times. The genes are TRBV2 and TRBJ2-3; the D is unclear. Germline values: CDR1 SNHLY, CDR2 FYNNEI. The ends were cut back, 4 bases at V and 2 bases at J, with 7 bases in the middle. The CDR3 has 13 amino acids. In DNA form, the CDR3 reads TGTGCCAGCAGTGGCCCATTCACAGATACGCAGTATTTT. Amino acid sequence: CASSGPFTDTQYF.

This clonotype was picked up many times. The CDR3 DNA reads TGTGCCAGCAGTTTACGTGGGACAGGACCTTACGAGCAGTACTTC. Protein sequence: CASSLRGTGPYEQYF. The J gene is TRBJ2-7, the V gene TRBV27, with TRBD1 matching over 8 bases. The CDR3 runs 15 residues. V was pared by 2 bases and J by 4 bases, with 7 bases of the junction left unmatched. Germline assignment: CDR1 MNHEY and CDR2 SMNVEV (reference sequence).

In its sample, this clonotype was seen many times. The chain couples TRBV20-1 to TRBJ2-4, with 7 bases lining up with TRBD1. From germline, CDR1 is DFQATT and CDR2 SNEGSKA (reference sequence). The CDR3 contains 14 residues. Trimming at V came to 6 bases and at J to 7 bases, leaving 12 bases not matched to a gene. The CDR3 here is CSAVGQAMRNIQYF. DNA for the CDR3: TGCAGTGCCGTAGGACAGGCGATGAGGAACATTCAGTACTTC.

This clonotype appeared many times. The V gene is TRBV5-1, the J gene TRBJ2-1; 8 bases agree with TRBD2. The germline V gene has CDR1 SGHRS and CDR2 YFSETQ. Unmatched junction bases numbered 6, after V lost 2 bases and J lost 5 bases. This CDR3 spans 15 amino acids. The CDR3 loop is CASSFRGSGNNEQFF. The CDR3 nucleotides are TGCGCCAGCAGCTTCCGGGGTAGCGGGAACAATGAGCAGTTCTTC.

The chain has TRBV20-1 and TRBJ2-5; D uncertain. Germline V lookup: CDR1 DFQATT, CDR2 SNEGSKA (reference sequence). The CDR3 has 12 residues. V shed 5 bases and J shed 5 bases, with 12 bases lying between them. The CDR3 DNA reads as TGCAGTGCTGGGATGGGCGGTGAGACCCAGTACTTC. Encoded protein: CSAGMGGETQYF.